Listed below are T cell receptor beta chains from one sample, sequenced in a study of cytotoxic CD8 clonotypes in ibrutinib-treated CLL. Using immunoSEQ multiplex PCR, the repertoire was profiled, and TCRdb retains in-frame clones only, with some absent. Here the sample spans more than 110,000 clones, less than 95% being singletons. The sample here was PBMCs, taken after 12 months of ibrutinib treatment. The source is a human donor with chronic lymphocytic leukemia. Both conserved end residues are part of each CDR3. The order of the fields is J gene, V gene, CDR3 protein.

TRBJ2-3 | TRBV9 | CASSVVLAGADTQYF
TRBJ1-4 | TRBV5-5 | CASSTGPSGEKLFF
TRBJ2-5 | TRBV7-3 | CASALRGANRETQYF
TRBJ1-2 | TRBV28 | CASSLTSGYDGYTF
TRBJ2-1 | TRBV28 | CASSQSPGVSYNEQFF
TRBJ2-3 | TRBV5-5 | CASSLSGGTDTQYF
TRBJ2-1 | TRBV10-1 | CASSEMKVSYNEQFF
TRBJ1-5 | TRBV28 | CASSLTDRYSNQPQHF
TRBJ2-7 | TRBV4-3 | CASSQDLGGGSYEQYF
TRBJ2-7 | TRBV7-9 | CASSSRDSANYEQYF
TRBJ1-4 | TRBV19 | CATSMGSEKLFF
TRBJ1-1 | TRBV30 | CAWSVDRAHTEAFF
TRBJ2-5 | TRBV5-1 | CASSLGETSGRETQYF
TRBJ2-1 | TRBV6-5 | CASSYGSGPQNEQFF
TRBJ1-1 | TRBV4-3 | CASSQDSLMNTEAFF
TRBJ2-3 | TRBV5-1 | CASSKEPSTDTQYF
TRBJ2-3 | TRBV21-1 | CASTPVGGEDTQYF
TRBJ1-4 | TRBV5-4 | CASSLLTGGPNEKLFF
TRBJ2-2 | TRBV6-1 | CASSERGDSIGELFF
TRBJ1-5 | TRBV30 | CAWTAGQGGKPQHF
TRBJ1-4 | TRBV6-6 | CASSYYGGKLFF
TRBJ1-2 | TRBV28 | CASSTGLPYGYTF
TRBJ2-3 | TRBV10-1 | CASSRGAGPPDTQYF
TRBJ2-1 | TRBV5-1 | CASSRQGQKINEQFF
TRBJ2-2 | TRBV4-3 | CASSQVVRGGANTGELFF
TRBJ2-5 | TRBV19 | CASSTPGQLETQYF
TRBJ2-1 | TRBV7-9 | CASSSKGRLRDEQFF
TRBJ2-7 | TRBV5-1 | CASSFERGAYEQYF
TRBJ1-2 | TRBV9 | CASSVAPRTGIGYTF